What follows is one TCR beta chain and its context. The antigen is not known. The data derive from a study of human T cells and chemical hapten exposure. The length of the CDR3 is 14 residues. The V end was cut by 4 bases, the J end by 7 bases, with 14 bases between. Germline assignment: CDR1 SNHLY and CDR2 FYNNEI. Time point noted: patch test 2, 6 weeks after DPC sensitization. Treatment of the sample: therapeutic diphenylcyclopropenone sensitization with weekly scalp DPC. Study results and caveats: Donors' alopecia may make their immune response differ from healthy people's.

Attachment of unique molecular identifiers to individual cDNA molecules was performed in the library. Using its own MiXCR run on the RACE reads, TCRdb lists one record per CDR3 protein. The sample includes some 54,000 distinct CDR3 sequences, about 10% of them seen just once. The rearrangement links TRBV2 to TRBJ1-5; D is perhaps TRBD1 (6 bases). The TCR comes from a woman aged 50 to 60 with alopecia areata. Some clones in this sample may be carry-over from other donors' samples. The sequencing here drew on whole blood, taken in connection with sensitization to the hapten diphenylcyclopropenone (DPC). In nucleotides, the CDR3 is TGTGCCAGCAGTGGACGGGACATTCGGCAGCCCCAGCATTTT. Amino acids: CASSGRDIRQPQHF.